The source of this TCR beta chain is a study of blood T cell repertoires in COVID-19. Study context: The origin of the acute and convalescent COVID-19 samples was the United States, Italy and Spain. The analysed material was cDNA or gDNA that came from T cells, B-cell-depleted T cells, or PBMCs.

TCRdb's table, derived via immunoSEQ multiplex PCR, lists solely in-frame clones and lacks some. The repertoire has tens of thousands of clones, roughly 85% of them found once; the top ten carry 5% to 6.5%. The CDR3 contains 18 residues. CDR1 LGHDT and CDR2 YNNKEL come from the germline V gene (reference sequence). Trimming stripped 4 bases from V and 4 bases from J, with 25 bases between. V usage is TRBV3-1 (or the pseudogene TRBV3-2) and J usage is TRBJ2-5; a possible D gene is TRBD2 (6 bases). The clonotype originates from a man between 60 and 75 years old with acute or convalescent COVID-19. The sequencing input was peripheral blood. The CDR3 here is CASSPRPPAASVGETQYF. Here the CDR3 DNA reads TGTGCCAGCAGCCCCCGCCCCCCTGCGGCTAGCGTGGGAGAGACCCAGTACTTC.